This TCR beta chain was identified in a study of spatial heterogeneity in lung cancer (dated by TCRdb to about 2019). About the investigation overall: Beta-chain transcripts were consistently detected in greater numbers than alpha-chain transcripts, which likely reflects a higher abundance of beta-chain transcripts. In the raw uncorrected reads, each unique combination of TCR and UMI appeared more than ten times on average. TCR alpha and beta repertoires were quantitatively compared across multiple tumor regions, matched nontumor lung and blood in non-small cell lung cancer. The study linked features of the TCR repertoire to counts of nonsynonymous mutations, which were determined by whole-exome sequencing of tumor tissue. At surgery, some 220 tumor regions, around 67 matched nontumor lung samples and more than 55 PBMC samples were TCR-sequenced for both alpha and beta chains. The investigation overall reported the following: Additional single-cell paired TCR alpha and beta sequencing was considered necessary to confirm, at a functional level, the hypothesis that regional TCRs recognize regional mutations. Ubiquitous expanded tumor TCRs were found in blood more often at tumor resection than at routine follow-up.

Here V drops 4 bases and J drops 9 bases, and the junction holds 11 bases not matched to any gene. The cysteine opens and the phenylalanine closes a CDR3 of 15 amino acids. Only CDR3 DNA remains: 45 bases, in frame from the first base. CDR1 SGHRS and CDR2 YFSETQ were looked up in the germline V gene. Library construction relied on 5' RACE. The instrument was a NextSeq 500. In the TCR library protocol, a unique molecular identifier was attached to each TCR cDNA molecule so that PCR and sequencing errors could be corrected. The authors' analysis ran thus. Decombinator tools were used for TCR identification, UMI-based error correction and CDR3 extraction. TCRs above a frequency of 2 per 1,000, corresponding to the top 1% of the tumor frequency distribution, were defined as expanded. Rényi diversity was computed with the R vegan package after subsampling each repertoire 100 times to 5,000 TCRs. CDR3 similarity networks were constructed using string-kernel similarity of amino acid triplets, with links drawn between CDR3s whose pairwise similarity was above 0.82. TCRdb passed the public sequencing reads through fastp at Q25 and MiXCR, retaining productive beta sequences. CDR3 protein sequences are deduplicated, and each keeps its most common genes and DNA. The V and J calls follow TCRdb's processing rather than the paper's. The sample table contains under 85,000 distinct CDR3 sequences; only one count was recorded for roughly 8% of them. Together, the top ten hold about 7% of the sample.

Reading the label with the study, this specimen's time point is: sample taken at primary tumor resection. Donors were around 71 patients with early-stage, untreated non-small cell lung cancer from the lung TRACERx cohort. Whole RNA extracted from tumor and nontumor lung tissue, or from cryopreserved PBMC samples, was used for TCR sequencing without cell sorting. Only patients with enough RNA available from two or more tumor regions were chosen for TCR sequencing. At least ten counts were recorded for this clonotype. What this receptor recognizes is not known. Per-nucleotide qualities are absent, and no much larger clonotype sits a single base away.

This chain is built from TRBV5-1 and TRBJ2-1; 9 bases in the junction line up with TRBD2. The sequencing used PBMCs, collected at surgery. The source of this sequence is a male donor with early-stage non-small cell lung cancer. The CDR3 protein: CASSQGMAGGVEQFF. The nucleotide sequence reads TGCGCCAGCAGCCAGGGAATGGCGGGAGGGGTTGAGCAGTTCTTC.